A selection of T cell receptor beta chains follows, all from one sample in a study of shared clonotypes between healthy human individuals. Clones were sequenced by immunoSEQ multiplex PCR, and TCRdb holds only the in-frame ones, with some missing. Seen here are roughly 2,300,000 clones, under 95% observed once, and the top ten hold about 0.41%. The sample comprised naive CD4+ T cells from PBMCs. These receptors all come from a man aged 18 to 30 in good health. Some clones in this sample may be carry-over from other donors' samples. Both conserved end residues are trimmed from each CDR3. Fields, in order: CDR3 protein, V gene.

CDR3: ASSTGQGRAYEQY
V: TRBV6-1

CDR3: ASSDKSGSSYNEQF
V: TRBV10-2

CDR3: ASSLFWLLSTDTQY
V: TRBV27

CDR3: ASSLVPSGRFRSYNEQF
V: TRBV5-1

CDR3: ASSLGTGLQETQY
V: TRBV27

CDR3: ASSWLAGGDEQF
V: TRBV19

CDR3: ASRSKSGGREKLF
V: TRBV19

CDR3: ASSFVNNQPQH
V: TRBV28

CDR3: ASTYGGNYNEQF
V: TRBV2

CDR3: ASSLPAGGFGNTIY
V: TRBV28

CDR3: ASSSWTSGDGETQY
V: TRBV28

CDR3: ASSFYDRAHYGYT
V: TRBV5-6

CDR3: ASSRRRKETQY
V: TRBV5-6

CDR3: SSQGSGSSVRDEQF
V: TRBV29-1

CDR3: ASSYSYRGNYGYT
V: TRBV6-5

CDR3: ASSGDSLNEKLF
V: TRBV27

CDR3: ASSTTGFSYEQY
V: TRBV6-1

CDR3: ASSLGLAGLETQY
V: TRBV7-3

CDR3: ASSELGGAAYTEAF
V: TRBV25-1

CDR3: ASSRPGYEQY
V: TRBV28

CDR3: SAIRVYEQY
V: TRBV20-1

CDR3: ASSLERHYGYT
V: TRBV5-1

CDR3: ASSPRGQAGSEAF
V: TRBV7-3

CDR3: ASTETALGPQH
V: TRBV28

CDR3: AISDGVGNQPQH
V: TRBV10-3

CDR3: ASSPGRVPYEQY
V: TRBV18

CDR3: ASRGNEQY
V: TRBV2

CDR3: ASSLGANEKLF
V: TRBV5-1

CDR3: ASSVASGNTIY
V: TRBV9

CDR3: ASSFPGGANEKLF
V: TRBV7-9

CDR3: ASTTGQARNQPQH
V: TRBV6-6

CDR3: ASSFRGRRSYEQY
V: TRBV5-8

CDR3: ARRNTRGPNTEAF
V: TRBV2

CDR3: ASSVVGTLGEKLF
V: TRBV9

CDR3: ASSVDTRTTISPLH
V: TRBV9

CDR3: ASSPPTGGPYNEQF
V: TRBV18

CDR3: ASSKLGQNYGYT
V: TRBV21-1

CDR3: ASSPQVAKNIQY
V: TRBV18

CDR3: ASSSRDHGNIQY
V: TRBV5-4

CDR3: ASSPGTSPYYNEQF
V: TRBV5-1

CDR3: AWSVTSGPYEQY
V: TRBV30

CDR3: ASSYSVEQY
V: TRBV6-5

CDR3: ASSVAGVSGYT
V: TRBV5-1

CDR3: ASMLPASSSYNEQF
V: TRBV2

CDR3: ASSRAGSEAF
V: TRBV18

CDR3: ASSPPLGKGGYT
V: TRBV18

CDR3: ASSSSIRDTQY
V: TRBV7-3

CDR3: ASSLGIGLFWELF
V: TRBV7-2

CDR3: ASSDPQSSRETQY
V: TRBV25-1

CDR3: ASRAGQGHIQY
V: TRBV6-1

CDR3: ASSLVPGRATWDEQF
V: TRBV7-6

CDR3: AISESSVPLASYNEQF
V: TRBV10-3

CDR3: AWMAGGLSGYT
V: TRBV30

CDR3: ATSRGGTDNQPQH
V: TRBV15

CDR3: ASKAPDRGHEQY
V: TRBV6-5

CDR3: ASSLGTAADEQY
V: TRBV7-9

CDR3: ASSPPGTSGFNEQF
V: TRBV6-6

CDR3: ASSEGGYSNQPQH
V: TRBV6-1

CDR3: ASSIPHRRPGGNEKLF
V: TRBV19

CDR3: ASSRQGHYGYT
V: TRBV7-9